The 15 T cell receptor beta chains below were found in one sample sequenced in a study of blood T cells in healthy people across ages. A second PCR of 7 to 11 cycles used a sample-barcoded 5' primer and a J-beta primer mix. TCRdb passed the 5' RACE reads through MiXCR, listing each CDR3 protein once. The repertoire includes hundreds of thousands of distinct CDR3 sequences, approximately 25% of them detected once, and 8.7% sits in the top ten. Separately, the same data were catalogued under a study of T cells of mothers and their children.

Material for sequencing was blood. Source of these receptors: a boy younger than 18 in good health.

The chain recombines TRBV4-3 with TRBJ1-1; weak D call: TRBD1 (5 bases). The CDR3 sequence is 15 residues long. CDR1 and CDR2 from the germline V gene are LGHNA and YSLEER. The ends were cut back, 1 base at V and 3 bases at J, with 12 bases in the middle. The CDR3 loop is CASSQVSPGDTEAFF. CDR3 bases: TGCGCCAGCAGCCAAGTAAGTCCGGGGGACACTGAAGCTTTCTTT.

This sequence joins TRBV5-1 and TRBJ2-7; 9 positions match TRBD1. Germline CDR1 reads SGHRS; CDR2 reads YFSETQ. Trimming cost V 0 bases and J 6 bases; bases outside gene matches: 7. CDR3 size: 15 residues. This CDR3 is CASSLADRGTLEQYF. As DNA, the CDR3 is TGCGCCAGCAGCTTGGCGGACAGGGGAACCCTCGAGCAGTACTTC. Full variable domain (rest looked up from reference TRBV5-1 and TRBJ2-7): KAGVTQTPRYLIKTRGQQVTLSCSPISGHRSVSWYQQTPGQGLQFLFEYFSETQRNKGNFPGRFSGRQFSNSRSEMNVSTLELGDSALYLCASSLADRGTLEQYFGPGTRLTVT.

As to this clonotype: Germline and junction disagree at one end, which may indicate a read error. This chain uses TRBV5-1 with TRBJ2-2, with TRBD1 as a possible D gene (7 bases). CDR1 is SGHRS, CDR2 YFSETQ, per germline. The CDR3 runs to 15 residues. The CDR3 DNA is TGCGCCAGCAGCTTGGATCAGGGGGGTTCCGGGGAGCAGTTTTTT. This sequence encodes CASSLDQGGSGEQFF. The full variable domain, its missing parts supplied by reference TRBV5-1 and TRBJ2-2, is KAGVTQTPRYLIKTRGQQVTLSCSPISGHRSVSWYQQTPGQGLQFLFEYFSETQRNKGNFPGRFSGRQFSNSRSEMNVSTLELGDSALYLCASSLDQGGSGEQFFGEGSRLTVL.

This chain links TRBV28 with TRBJ1-1; possible D gene TRBD1, 5 bases. The CDR3 is 15 amino acids. The V and J ends lost 2 bases and 5 bases respectively, with 15 bases between them. Germline V gives CDR1 MDHEN, CDR2 SYDVKM. The CDR3 region has the DNA TGTGCCAGCAGTTTAATTGGGGGTATGAGGACTGAAGCTTTCTTT. It yields the protein CASSLIGGMRTEAFF. Using reference TRBV28 and TRBJ1-1 for the parts outside the CDR3, the full variable domain is DVKVTQSSRYLVKRTGEKVFLECVQDMDHENMFWYRQDPGLGLRLIYFSYDVKMKEKGDIPEGYSVSREKKERFSLILESASTNQTSMYLCASSLIGGMRTEAFFGQGTRLTVV.

In its sample, this clonotype was seen a few times. This chain connects TRBV28 to TRBJ1-2; D not certain. The CDR3 runs to 11 residues. CDR1 is MDHEN, CDR2 SYDVKM, per germline. The V end was cut by 8 bases, the J end by 8 bases, with 12 bases between. DNA of the CDR3: TGTGCCAGCCGCCTAGCATGGGGCTACACCTTC. Its translation: CASRLAWGYTF.

This clonotype showed up just once. A junction boundary mismatches the germline segment, possibly from a read error. The chain is built from TRBV5-1 and TRBJ2-2; D is unclear. CDR1 and CDR2 from the germline V gene are SGHRS and YFSETQ. The CDR3 length is 13 residues. In DNA form, the CDR3 reads TGCGCCTGCAGCTCCGGGCCCACCGGGGAGCTGTTTTTT. Protein product: CACSSGPTGELFF.

This clonotype was counted only a few times. The chain has TRBV5-5 and TRBJ2-1; the D call may be TRBD1 or TRBD2 (7 bases each). The length of the CDR3 is 14 residues. The germline V gene has CDR1 SGHKS and CDR2 YYEKEE (reference sequence). Trimming left V 3 bases short and J 8 bases short, with 15 bases between. The CDR3 DNA reads TGTGCCAGCAGCTGGAACCAGGGGGGGTATGAGCAGTTCTTC. Translation: CASSWNQGGYEQFF.

V and J are TRBV20-1 and TRBJ2-5, with 8 bases lining up with TRBD2. Gene TRBJ2-7 matches the end of the DNA better, so the J call may be wrong. Germline V lookup: CDR1 DFQATT, CDR2 SNEGSKA (reference sequence). The CDR3 length is 12 residues. CDR3 in DNA: TGCAGCGGTACGGGGGGGCAAGACGAGCAGTACTTC. It yields the protein CSGTGGQDEQYF.

This sequence joins TRBV29-1 and TRBJ1-1, with 9 bases fitting TRBD1. The CDR3 is made up of 13 amino acids. Germline V CDR1 and CDR2: SQVTM, ANQGSEA. The ends lost 6 bases at V and 3 bases at J; junction bases unmatched: 5. CDR3: CSVTRTGDTEAFF. The DNA for the CDR3 is TGCAGCGTCACAAGGACAGGGGACACTGAAGCTTTCTTT.

The V call is TRBV5-1, the J call TRBJ2-5; no firm D call. The tail of the sequence fits TRBJ2-7 better, so the J call may be wrong. There are 13 residues in the CDR3. The germline V gene encodes CDR1 SGHRS and CDR2 YFSETQ. CDR3 residues: CASRSEFSYEQYF. The CDR3 DNA reads as TGCGCCAGCAGGTCAGAGTTTTCCTACGAGCAGTACTTC.

This clonotype was observed a few times. This chain uses TRBV6-6 with TRBJ2-5; D gene ambiguous. The end of the DNA fits TRBJ2-7 better, so the J call may be wrong. The germline CDR1 and CDR2 sequences are MNHNY and SVGAGI (reference sequence). This CDR3 is built from 16 residues. The CDR3 DNA reads TGTGCCAGCAGTTACAAGTCGGCCCGGTGGACCTACGAGCAGTACTTC. As protein: CASSYKSARWTYEQYF.

This clonotype has more than one count but fewer than ten. This chain links TRBV7-2 with TRBJ2-2; D unresolved. Germline values: CDR1 SGHTA, CDR2 FQGNSA. V gave up 5 bases and J gave up 5 bases, with 15 bases separating them. The CDR3 covers 15 residues. The CDR3 nucleotides read TGTGCCAGCAGCCGACGAATTGCGGATACCGGGGAGCTGTTTTTT. Translation gives CASSRRIADTGELFF.

The V call is TRBV11-1, the J call TRBJ1-2; TRBD1 matches 9 bases. Germline V gene sequence: CDR1 SGHAT, CDR2 FQDESV (reference sequence). The CDR3 runs to 12 residues. The ends lost 7 bases at V and 4 bases at J; junction bases unmatched: 1. CDR3 sequence (DNA): TGTGCCAGCATACAGGGGGCCTATGGCTACACCTTC. Its translation: CASIQGAYGYTF. The whole variable domain, filled in from reference TRBV11-1 and TRBJ1-2, reads EAEVAQSPRYKITEKSQAVAFWCDPISGHATLYWYRQILGQGPELLVQFQDESVVDDSQLPKDRFSAERLKGVDSTLKIQPAELGDSAMYLCASIQGAYGYTFGSGTRLTVV.

The chain combines TRBV11-2 with TRBJ2-5, with 9 bases lining up with TRBD1. The J call is in doubt because the DNA end fits TRBJ2-7 better. The V gene's germline CDR1 is SGHAT and CDR2 FQNNGV. The CDR3 runs 16 residues. The CDR3 DNA reads TGTGCCAGCAGCTCCGACCGGGACAGGGCGACCTACGAGCAGTACTTC. The encoded protein is CASSSDRDRATYEQYF.

This clonotype was counted a few times. This chain connects TRBV4-1 to TRBJ2-7, with D perhaps TRBD1 (6 bases). The CDR3 consists of 16 residues. Germline loops: CDR1 MGHRA, CDR2 YSYEKL. V lost 3 bases to trimming and J lost 3 bases, with 18 bases between them. The CDR3 loop is CASSHLITQGSYEQYF. The CDR3 nucleotides are TGCGCCAGCAGCCACTTAATAACGCAGGGGAGCTACGAGCAGTACTTC.